The rows below give T cell receptor beta chains drawn from one sample of a study of cytomegalovirus exposure and HLA in healthy donors. The repertoire was sequenced with immunoSEQ multiplex PCR; TCRdb's copy has only in-frame clones and lacks some. The repertoire holds about 120,000 clones, 65% to 80% seen once, with just under 3% in the top ten. Sample: PBMCs. Source of these receptors: a woman aged 40 to 50 in good health and CMV-seropositive. Both conserved end residues are part of each CDR3. Each record gives: V gene, clone size, D gene, J gene, CDR3 protein, CDR3 DNA. The D gene is left open where the match is weak. Only part of the rows carry a size: once, few, many, or a class if the clone is expanded.

TRBV9,.,.,TRBJ1-5,CASSAGQQNQPQHF,TGTGCCAGCAGCGCCGGACAGCAAAATCAGCCCCAGCATTTT
TRBV19,.,TRBD2,TRBJ2-1,CASTPSGSRLDEQFF,TGTGCCAGTACCCCTAGCGGGAGTCGTCTGGATGAGCAGTTCTTC
TRBV6-5,.,.,TRBJ2-1,CASTAGGEQFF,TGTGCCAGCACCGCAGGGGGGGAGCAGTTCTTC
TRBV14,.,.,TRBJ1-3,CASSHPPSSGNTIYF,TGTGCCAGCAGCCATCCCCCGAGCTCTGGAAACACCATATATTTT
TRBV30,few,TRBD1,TRBJ1-1,CASVRDSTNTEAFF,TGTGCCTCCGTTAGGGACAGCACGAACACTGAAGCTTTCTTT
TRBV5-8,once,TRBD1,TRBJ2-7,CASSLGTDRGRNEQYF,TGTGCCAGCAGCCTGGGGACTGACAGGGGTCGGAACGAGCAGTACTTC
TRBV4-2,.,.,TRBJ1-2,CASSPLHRQAGYGYTF,TGTGCCAGCAGTCCATTACACCGTCAGGCTGGCTATGGCTACACCTTC
TRBV25-1,few,.,TRBJ1-2,CASSERGGYTF,TGTGCCAGCAGTGAAAGGGGGGGCTACACCTTC
TRBV5-1,.,.,TRBJ2-7,CASSLGTVSYEQYF,TGCGCCAGCAGCTTGGGGACAGTTTCATACGAGCAGTACTTC
TRBV4-3,few,.,TRBJ2-7,CASSQDSAGSYEQYF,TGCGCCAGCAGCCAAGATTCCGCAGGGTCCTACGAGCAGTACTTC
TRBV27,few,.,TRBJ2-5,CASRGTPAGTQYF,TGTGCCAGCAGGGGGACTCCTGCAGGGACCCAGTACTTC
TRBV4-3,few,.,TRBJ1-1,CASSQDGTGPFTEAFF,TGCGCCAGCAGCCAAGATGGTACAGGGCCATTCACTGAAGCTTTCTTT
TRBV6-1,.,.,TRBJ1-2,CASSTDMISGYTF,TGTGCCAGTTCGACAGACATGATTAGCGGCTACACCTTC
TRBV4-1,few,.,TRBJ2-5,CASSPSTDPFETQYF,TGCGCCAGCAGCCCGTCGACAGACCCATTCGAGACCCAGTACTTC
TRBV14,.,.,TRBJ1-2,CASSQVGRGGYTF,TGTGCCAGCAGCCAAGTAGGCAGAGGAGGCTACACCTTC
TRBV4-1,few,.,TRBJ2-1,CASSQGFTLLAISRFF,TGCGCCAGCAGCCAAGGCTTCACCTTACTAGCTATTAGCCGGTTCTTC
TRBV7-8,once,TRBD2,TRBJ2-7,CASNRWGGGSSYEQYF,TGTGCCAGCAACCGTTGGGGCGGGGGAAGCTCCTACGAGCAGTACTTC
TRBV7-7,.,.,TRBJ2-7,CASSLRTETYYEQYF,TGTGCTAGCAGCTTGCGGACAGAAACTTACTACGAGCAGTACTTC
TRBV5-4,.,TRBD1,TRBJ1-1,CASSPDRTGMNTEAFF,TGTGCCAGCAGCCCAGACAGGACAGGGATGAACACTGAAGCTTTCTTT
TRBV2,few,.,TRBJ2-2,CASTFLGLDDTGELFF,TGTGCCAGCACCTTTCTTGGTCTAGACGACACCGGGGAGCTGTTTTTT
TRBV6-1,.,.,TRBJ2-3,CASSEVDGSRGTQYF,TGTGCCAGCAGTGAAGTAGACGGATCCCGAGGGACGCAGTATTTT
TRBV7-3,once,TRBD1,TRBJ2-7,CASSHTGQGPYEQYF,TGTGCCAGCAGCCACACGGGACAGGGACCCTACGAGCAGTACTTC
TRBV27,.,.,TRBJ1-3,CASRRGGISGNTIYF,TGTGCCAGCAGACGGGGAGGGATCAGCGGAAACACCATATATTTT
TRBV30,.,TRBD2,TRBJ2-1,CAWIGGVLRNEQFF,TGTGCCTGGATTGGGGGGGTCCTTAGGAATGAGCAGTTCTTC
TRBV5-1,.,TRBD2,TRBJ2-7,CASSLVASGSYEQYF,TGCGCCAGCAGCTTGGTAGCTAGCGGGAGTTACGAGCAGTACTTC
TRBV7-9,.,TRBD1,TRBJ1-3,CASSSSLTGLLWDTIYF,TGTGCCAGCAGCTCTTCGCTGACAGGGCTCCTTTGGGACACCATATATTTT
TRBV5-1,.,.,TRBJ2-5,CASSLVGGRIQETQYF,TGCGCCAGCAGCTTGGTAGGGGGAAGGATCCAAGAGACCCAGTACTTC
TRBV6-1,.,.,TRBJ1-6,CASSEYDGGNSPLHF,TGTGCCAGCAGTGAGTACGACGGGGGTAATTCACCCCTCCACTTT
TRBV30,.,TRBD2,TRBJ2-2,CAWSAGTIGELFF,TGTGCCTGGAGTGCCGGGACTATCGGGGAGCTGTTTTTT
TRBV25-1,.,.,TRBJ1-1,CASSELGHSGTEAFF,TGTGCCAGCAGTGAATTGGGACATTCGGGCACTGAAGCTTTCTTT
TRBV4-3,.,.,TRBJ1-1,CASSQQSGRTEAFF,TGCGCCAGCAGCCAACAATCAGGGAGGACTGAAGCTTTCTTT
TRBV5-1,.,.,TRBJ1-6,CASRLFREANSPLHF,TGCGCCAGCAGACTTTTCAGGGAGGCAAATTCACCCCTCCACTTT
TRBV6-5,.,.,TRBJ1-6,CASSNTKTGNSPLHF,TGTGCCAGCAGTAACACAAAAACAGGGAATTCACCCCTCCACTTT
TRBV5-1,.,TRBD2,TRBJ2-3,CASSYLAGGDADTQYF,TGCGCCAGCAGCTACCTAGCGGGGGGAGACGCAGATACGCAGTATTTT
TRBV5-6,.,TRBD1,TRBJ1-5,CASSWGQNQPQHF,TGTGCCAGCAGCTGGGGACAGAACCAGCCCCAGCATTTT
TRBV5-1,.,.,TRBJ1-4,CASSLIIGQGNEKLFF,TGCGCCAGCAGCTTGATTATTGGGCAGGGGAATGAAAAACTGTTTTTT
TRBV7-2,.,.,TRBJ2-7,CASSLEGFGAYEQYF,TGTGCCAGCAGCTTAGAGGGTTTCGGGGCCTACGAGCAGTACTTC
TRBV28,.,.,TRBJ2-7,CASSDSLSYEQYF,TGTGCCAGCAGTGACAGTCTCTCCTACGAGCAGTACTTC
TRBV9,.,TRBD2,TRBJ2-3,CASSPGVGTSGYTDTQYF,TGTGCCAGCAGCCCGGGAGTCGGGACTAGCGGATACACAGATACGCAGTATTTT
TRBV5-6,.,TRBD2,TRBJ2-7,CASSLERGGSFYEQYF,TGTGCCAGCAGCTTGGAGCGGGGCGGGAGCTTCTACGAGCAGTACTTC
TRBV6-5,.,.,TRBJ1-2,CASSYLGADYGYTF,TGTGCCAGCAGTTACTTGGGGGCTGACTATGGCTACACCTTC
TRBV7-3,few,TRBD2,TRBJ2-7,CASSLTAGVGYEQYF,TGTGCCAGCAGCTTAACGGCGGGAGTAGGCTACGAGCAGTACTTC
TRBV15,.,.,TRBJ2-5,CATSSTEETQYF,TGTGCCACCAGCTCGACAGAAGAGACCCAGTACTTC
TRBV5-1,.,.,TRBJ1-1,CASSLVGQSANTEAFF,TGCGCCAGCAGCTTGGTAGGACAGTCCGCGAACACTGAAGCTTTCTTT
TRBV29-1,.,.,TRBJ2-2,CSVDSRASNTGELFF,TGCAGCGTTGACTCCAGGGCCTCGAACACCGGGGAGCTGTTTTTT
TRBV15,.,.,TRBJ2-7,CATSRDRGAVYEQYF,TGTGCCACCAGCAGAGACCGGGGGGCGGTCTACGAGCAGTACTTC
TRBV6-1,.,.,TRBJ2-2,CASSGQSRIRTGELFF,TGTGCCAGCAGTGGGCAGTCGAGGATCCGGACCGGGGAGCTGTTTTTT
TRBV13,once,TRBD2,TRBJ2-3,CASSLEASGRTDTQYF,TGTGCCAGCAGCTTAGAGGCTAGCGGGAGGACAGATACGCAGTATTTT
TRBV7-9,.,TRBD1,TRBJ2-6,CASSLTGQGAAGANVLTF,TGTGCCAGCAGCTTAACTGGACAGGGGGCGGCTGGGGCCAACGTCCTGACTTTC
TRBV10-3,.,TRBD2,TRBJ2-1,CAISDEASGRNEQFF,TGTGCCATCAGTGATGAGGCTAGCGGACGCAATGAGCAGTTCTTC
TRBV6-1,once,TRBD2,TRBJ2-5,CASSGLAGVGMETQYF,TGTGCCAGCAGTGGACTAGCGGGAGTGGGGATGGAGACCCAGTACTTC
TRBV5-6,.,.,TRBJ2-7,CASSTSGEQYF,TGTGCCAGCAGCACCTCCGGCGAGCAGTACTTC
TRBV10-1,.,TRBD2,TRBJ2-4,CASGLAGDVAKNIQYF,TGCGCCAGTGGACTAGCGGGAGACGTAGCCAAAAACATTCAGTACTTC
TRBV18,few,.,TRBJ2-5,CASSPPGAAQETQYF,TGTGCCAGCTCACCACCAGGGGCGGCCCAAGAGACCCAGTACTTC
TRBV19,few,.,TRBJ1-2,CASSIDIVGGYTF,TGTGCCAGTAGTATTGACATTGTAGGTGGCTACACCTTC
TRBV7-2,.,.,TRBJ2-1,CASSAPGLAYNEQFF,TGTGCCAGCAGTGCCCCGGGACTGGCTTACAATGAGCAGTTCTTC
TRBV5-4,.,TRBD2,TRBJ2-1,CASSPGGSTGYNEQFF,TGTGCCAGCAGCCCGGGAGGTTCTACTGGGTACAATGAGCAGTTCTTC
TRBV27,once,.,TRBJ1-1,CASSHDKTGLNTEAFF,TGTGCCAGCAGTCATGACAAGACAGGTTTGAACACTGAAGCTTTCTTT
TRBV12-5,.,TRBD1,TRBJ1-5,CASGVTGTGGRHQPQHF,TGTGCTAGTGGCGTAACCGGGACAGGGGGCCGGCATCAGCCCCAGCATTTT